The 12 T cell receptor beta chains given below trace back to one sample, sequenced in a study of prognosis after radiotherapy for stage I lung cancer. Genomic DNA provided the template from which TCR beta CDR3 was amplified by two-round multiplex PCR. First-round PCR employed TRBV- and TRBJ-specific primers for each gene. TCRdb ran MiXCR on the multiplex PCR reads and lists one entry per CDR3 protein. The sample lists more than 12,000 distinct CDR3 sequences, roughly 29% occurring once. This specimen consisted of PBMCs, obtained before or after stereotactic body radiation therapy (not recorded which). The receptors were gathered from a donor over 45 with non-small cell lung cancer.

This clonotype is medium-sized within its sample. The chain has TRBV6-1 and TRBJ1-1, with TRBD1 identical over 7 bases. Germline loops: CDR1 MNHNS, CDR2 SASEGT. V shed 6 bases and J 6 bases; nucleotides not matched to a gene: 7. CDR3 length equals 13 residues. This CDR3 is CASRRDREAEAFF. The CDR3 DNA reads TGTGCCAGCAGAAGAGACAGGGAGGCTGAAGCTTTCTTT.

With regard to this clonotype: One end of the junction does not line up with germline, which may come from a read error. J is TRBJ2-1 and V is TRBV6-2 or TRBV6-3, with 8 nucleotides matching TRBD1. CDR1 is MNHEY, CDR2 SVGEGT, per germline. CDR3 length equals 15 residues. The CDR3 DNA reads TGTGCTAGCAGCTCCACTCCAGGGGGCGGACGTGAGCAGTTCTTC. This translates into CASSSTPGGGREQFF.

Turning to this clonotype: One junction end does not reproduce the germline sequence, and a read error may be involved. V and J are TRBV20-1 and TRBJ2-5; TRBD2 matches 8 bases. Germline V gene lookup returns CDR1 DFQATT and CDR2 SNEGSKA (reference sequence). The CDR3 is made up of 12 amino acids. As DNA, the CDR3 is TGCAGTGCTAGAGCCGGGGGGGAGACCAAGTACTTC. This codes for CSARAGGETKYF.

For this clonotype: This likely traces to a read error, being one base from a far larger clone. The chain recombines TRBV6-4 with TRBJ2-1; 10 bases align to TRBD2. This CDR3 has 16 amino acids. Germline lookup yields CDR1 MRHNA and CDR2 SNTAGT. CDR3 bases: TGTGCCAGCAGTACTACTCTAGCGGGAGCCGGCGGTGAGCAGTTATTC. This translates into CASSTTLAGAGGEQLF.

A word on this clonotype: A read error may produce the germline difference seen at one junction end. The V call is TRBV5-1, the J call TRBJ2-1; tentatively, D is TRBD1 (5 bases). Germline V CDR1 and CDR2: SGHRS, YFSETQ. The CDR3 sequence is 13 residues long. The CDR3 loop is CDSRTERGTEQFF. In DNA, the CDR3 is TGCGACAGCAGGACGGAAAGGGGAACTGAGCAGTTCTTC.

This clonotype was counted many times. The chain uses TRBV6-1 and TRBJ1-1, with no clear D. The V end lost 2 bases, the J end lost 1 base, and 5 bases lay between the germline ends. The germline gives CDR1 MNHNS, CDR2 SASEGT. The length of the CDR3 is 13 residues. In DNA, the CDR3 is TGTGCCAGCAGTGAAAGGGCGAACACTGAAGCTTTCTTT. This sequence encodes CASSERANTEAFF.

This clonotype was seen at least ten times. V is TRBV15 and J is TRBJ1-5; 7 bases are a match to TRBD1. The CDR3 is 17 residues long. CDR1 and CDR2 from the germline V gene are LNHNV and YYDKDF (reference sequence). The V segment lost 5 bases and the J segment 5 bases; nucleotides outside the gene matches: 15. As DNA, the CDR3 is TGTGCCACCAGCCCACATGCGACAGGGAGACCCCATCAGCCCCAGCATTTT. This gives the protein CATSPHATGRPHQPQHF.

This clonotype was observed many times. The gene calls are TRBV6-4 and TRBJ2-1; D gene uncertain. This CDR3 has 16 residues. The germline V gene encodes CDR1 MRHNA and CDR2 SNTAGT. V lost 0 bases, J lost 0 bases, and 9 bases lay in between. CDR3 DNA sequence: TGTGCCAGCAGTGACTCTAGTTCCGGCTCCTACAATGAGCAGTTCTTC. Translation: CASSDSSSGSYNEQFF.

This clonotype is labeled as medium-sized. V and J are TRBV11-3 and TRBJ2-3, with 11 bases aligning to TRBD2. Losses at the gene ends were 3 bases for V and 2 bases for J; bases not matched to a gene: 13. Germline V CDR1 and CDR2: SGHNT, YENEEA. This CDR3 comprises 19 residues. The CDR3 sequence is CASSFHTEGLAENTDTQYF. The CDR3 DNA is TGTGCCAGCAGCTTCCACACAGAGGGACTAGCGGAGAACACAGATACGCAGTATTTT.

This clonotype has ten or more counts. The chain is built from TRBV6-2 or TRBV6-3 and TRBJ1-2, with D maybe TRBD1 (5 bases). Trimming stripped 0 bases from V and 8 bases from J, with 10 bases between. This CDR3 region has 13 residues. Germline V gene lookup returns CDR1 MNHEY and CDR2 SVGEGT. As DNA, the CDR3 is TGTGCCAGCAGTTACTCGCAGGGTGGAGGCTACACCTTC. It yields the protein CASSYSQGGGYTF.

About this clonotype: A single base is all that separates this from a far larger clone, so a read error is likely. V and J are TRBV27 and TRBJ1-6, with D possibly matching TRBD1 (5 bases). The better agreement between TRBJ1-1 and the DNA end casts doubt on the J call. Germline assignment: CDR1 MNHEY and CDR2 SMNVEV (reference sequence). This CDR3 comprises 13 residues. DNA for the CDR3: TGTGCCAGCAGTTGGAGGGGCCGGGCTGAAGCTTTCTTT. Its translation is CASSWRGRAEAFF.

This clonotype was counted at least ten times. This chain uses TRBV20-1 with TRBJ2-7; D is ambiguous. CDR3 length: 14 residues. Trimming removed 1 base from V and 2 bases from J, with 12 bases in between. Germline loops: CDR1 DFQATT, CDR2 SNEGSKA (reference sequence). The CDR3: CSARALRETYEQYF. DNA for the CDR3: TGCAGTGCTAGAGCTTTGCGTGAGACCTACGAGCAGTACTTC.